The clone carrying this TCR beta chain was observed a few times. Indicated time point: newly diagnosed GD, antithyroid drugs for less than 3 months. PBMC-derived RNA was used for the TCR library. J lost 4 bases, V lost 1 base, and 12 bases had no gene match. Germline assignment: CDR1 SQVTM and CDR2 ANQGSEA. The CDR3 has 17 amino acids. Through Arm-PCR of CDR3 regions and iRepertoire HTBI primers, TCR beta libraries were built. TCRdb redid the calling of the multiplex PCR reads with MiXCR, one entry per CDR3 protein. The profile shows a few hundred thousand distinct CDR3 sequences, 15% of them singletons. The data stem from a study of regulatory T cells in long-lasting Graves disease. The same data also went into a second study, on T cells in Graves' hyperthyroidism and ophthalmopathy. That paper adds: Each diagnosis drew on symptoms, thyroxine, TRAb, thyroid ultrasound and orbital computed tomography findings.

Specimen: peripheral blood mononuclear cells (PBMCs), collected at new diagnosis, from a patient treated with antithyroid drugs. This clonotype was obtained from a woman in her 40s with Graves disease. The gene calls are TRBV29-1 and TRBJ2-1; the match to TRBD2 covers 8 bases. The CDR3 loop reads CSVEGGLAGEEYNEQFF. CDR3 nucleotide sequence: TGCAGCGTTGAAGGTGGACTAGCCGGGGAAGAATACAATGAGCAGTTCTTC.